The source of this T cell receptor (beta chain) is a study of PD-1 blockade in classical Hodgkin lymphoma. On the study more broadly: On a schedule of every 2 weeks, patients received nivolumab 3 mg/kg intravenously. Study conclusions and caveats: TCR diversity rose significantly by C4D1 in CD4+ but not CD8+ cells. Reports indicated that newly diagnosed patients had lower baseline TCR diversity than healthy donors did. The causes of the repertoire differences, possibly disease activity or prior therapy, remain undefined.

This clone occurred once. The antigen remains undetermined. The sample carries other DNA sequences with the same CDR3. Measured with immunoSEQ multiplex PCR; TCRdb has only the in-frame clones, and not every one. The data show 50,000 or so clones, with around 74% seen just once and 9.5% to 15% held by the top ten. The time point is: cycle 4 day 1 (C4D1), after 6 weeks of nivolumab. Every patient relapsed after autologous stem cell transplantation, and brentuximab vedotin exposure varied. Germline V gives CDR1 MNHNS, CDR2 SASEGT. V dropped 6 bases and J dropped 1 base, with 4 bases sitting between them. The CDR3 totals 11 residues.

The TCR comes from a human donor with classical Hodgkin lymphoma. V is TRBV6-1 and J is TRBJ2-7; no firm D call. The sample was peripheral blood mononuclear cells (PBMCs), taken before the fourth cycle of nivolumab. The CDR3 region is CASRISYEQYF. Here the CDR3 DNA reads TGTGCCAGCAGGATTTCCTACGAGCAGTACTTC.